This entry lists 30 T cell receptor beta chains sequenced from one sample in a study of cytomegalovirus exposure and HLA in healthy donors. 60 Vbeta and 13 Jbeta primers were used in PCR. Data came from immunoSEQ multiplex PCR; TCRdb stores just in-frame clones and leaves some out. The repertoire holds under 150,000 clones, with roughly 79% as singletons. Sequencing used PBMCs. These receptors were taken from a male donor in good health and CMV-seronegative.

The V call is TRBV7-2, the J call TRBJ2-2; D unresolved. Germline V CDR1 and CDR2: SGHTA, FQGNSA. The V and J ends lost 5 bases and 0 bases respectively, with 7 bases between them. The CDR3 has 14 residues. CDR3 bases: TGTGCCAGCAGCCCGACACCGAACACCGGGGAGCTGTTTTTT. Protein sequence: CASSPTPNTGELFF.

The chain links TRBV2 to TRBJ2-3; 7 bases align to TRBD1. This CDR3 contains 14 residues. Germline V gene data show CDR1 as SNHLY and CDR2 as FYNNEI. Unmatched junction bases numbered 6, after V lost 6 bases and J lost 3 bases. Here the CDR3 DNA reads TGTGCCAGCAGAGCAGGGGGTGGGACAGATACGCAGTATTTT. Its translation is CASRAGGGTDTQYF.

CDR3 amino acids: CAWRGGARSANTEAFF. CDR3 bases: TGTGCCTGGAGGGGAGGGGCGCGTTCCGCCAACACTGAAGCTTTCTTT. This rearrangement joins TRBV30 to TRBJ1-1, with D possibly matching TRBD1 (5 bases). Trimming shortened V by 3 bases and J by 2 bases, and 19 bases separated the two germline ends. In germline, CDR1 is GTSNPN, CDR2 SVGIG (reference sequence). CDR3 length: 16 amino acids. The full variable domain, in which reference TRBV30 and TRBJ1-1 provide the parts outside the CDR3, is SQTIHQWPATLVQPVGSPLSLECTVEGTSNPNLYWYRQAAGRGLQLLFYSVGIGQISSEVPQNLSASRPQDRQFILSSKKLLLSDSGFYLCAWRGGARSANTEAFFGQGTRLTVV.

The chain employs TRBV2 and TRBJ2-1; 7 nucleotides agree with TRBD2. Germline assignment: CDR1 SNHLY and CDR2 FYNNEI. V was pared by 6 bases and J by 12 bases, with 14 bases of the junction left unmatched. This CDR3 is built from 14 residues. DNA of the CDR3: TGTGCCAGCAGGAGCCCGCGACTGGGAGGGTGGCAGTTCTTC. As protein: CASRSPRLGGWQFF.

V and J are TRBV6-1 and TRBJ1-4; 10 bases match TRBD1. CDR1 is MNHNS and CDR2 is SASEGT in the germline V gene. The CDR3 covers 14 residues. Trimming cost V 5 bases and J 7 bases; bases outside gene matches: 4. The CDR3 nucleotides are TGTGCCAGCAGTCGGGACAGGGGTGGTGAAAAACTGTTTTTT. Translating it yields CASSRDRGGEKLFF.

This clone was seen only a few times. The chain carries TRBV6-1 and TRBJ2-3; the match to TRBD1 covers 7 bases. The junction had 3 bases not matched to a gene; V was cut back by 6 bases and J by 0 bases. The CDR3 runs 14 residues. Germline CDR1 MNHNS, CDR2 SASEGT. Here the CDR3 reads CASSRQGSTDTQYF. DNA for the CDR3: TGTGCCAGCAGCAGACAGGGAAGCACAGATACGCAGTATTTT.

CDR3 bases: TGTGCCAGCAGTCGAGGCGTAGAAGGATACACTGAAGCTTTCTTT. This gives the protein CASSRGVEGYTEAFF. The chain links TRBV6-1 to TRBJ1-1; D is uncertain. Between the trimmed V and J ends, which lost 5 bases and 3 bases, there was a span of 16 bases. The CDR3 sequence is 15 residues long. Germline assignment: CDR1 MNHNS and CDR2 SASEGT.

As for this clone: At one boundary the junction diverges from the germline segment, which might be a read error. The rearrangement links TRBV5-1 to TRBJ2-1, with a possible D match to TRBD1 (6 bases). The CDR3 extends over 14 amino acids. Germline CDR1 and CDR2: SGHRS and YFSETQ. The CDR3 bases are TGCGCCGGCAGTACACAGGGAAATGGCAATGAGCAGTTCTTC. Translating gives CAGSTQGNGNEQFF.

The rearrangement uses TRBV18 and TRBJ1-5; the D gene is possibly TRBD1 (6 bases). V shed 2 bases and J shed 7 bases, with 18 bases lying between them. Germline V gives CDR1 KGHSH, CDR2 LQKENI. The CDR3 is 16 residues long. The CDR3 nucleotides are TGTGCCAGCTCACCAGCCGAGGGGGGGGGCGGACAGCCCCAGCATTTT. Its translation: CASSPAEGGGGQPQHF.

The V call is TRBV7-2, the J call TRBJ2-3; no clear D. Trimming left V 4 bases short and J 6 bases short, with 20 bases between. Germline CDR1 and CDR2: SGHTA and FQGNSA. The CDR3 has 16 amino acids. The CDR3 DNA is TGTGCCAGCAGCTCAAAGAGAACGTTCTCGGGTGATACGCAGTATTTT. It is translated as CASSSKRTFSGDTQYF.

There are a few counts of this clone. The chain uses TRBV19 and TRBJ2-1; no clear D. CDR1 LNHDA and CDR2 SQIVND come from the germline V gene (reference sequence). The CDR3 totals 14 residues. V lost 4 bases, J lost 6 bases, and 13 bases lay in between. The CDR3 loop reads CASSTLGHSNEQFF. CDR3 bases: TGTGCCAGTAGTACCCTTGGGCACAGCAATGAGCAGTTCTTC.

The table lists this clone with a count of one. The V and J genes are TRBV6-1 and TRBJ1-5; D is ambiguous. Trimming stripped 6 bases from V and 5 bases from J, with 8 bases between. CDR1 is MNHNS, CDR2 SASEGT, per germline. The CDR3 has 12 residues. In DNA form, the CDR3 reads TGTGCCAGCAGGAGGGCAGATCAGCCCCAGCATTTT. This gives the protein CASRRADQPQHF.

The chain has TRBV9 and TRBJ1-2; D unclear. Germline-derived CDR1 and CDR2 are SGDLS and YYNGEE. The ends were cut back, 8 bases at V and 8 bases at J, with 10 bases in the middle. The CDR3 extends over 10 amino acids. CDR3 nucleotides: TGTGCCAGTCATGGAGAGGGCTACACCTTC. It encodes CASHGEGYTF.

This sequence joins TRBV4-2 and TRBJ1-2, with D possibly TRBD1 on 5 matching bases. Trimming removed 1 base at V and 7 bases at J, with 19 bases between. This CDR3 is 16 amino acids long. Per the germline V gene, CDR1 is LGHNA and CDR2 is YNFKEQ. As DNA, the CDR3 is TGTGCCAGCAGCCAAGGGGACGAGGGACTTAGGGCTGGCTACACCTTC. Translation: CASSQGDEGLRAGYTF.

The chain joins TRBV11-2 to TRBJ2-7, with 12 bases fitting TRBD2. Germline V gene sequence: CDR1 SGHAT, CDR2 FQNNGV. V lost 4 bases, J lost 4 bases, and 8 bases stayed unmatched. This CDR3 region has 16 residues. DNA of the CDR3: TGTGCCAGCAGCTCCGGACTAGCGGGAAGTCCGTACGAGCAGTACTTC. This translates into CASSSGLAGSPYEQYF.

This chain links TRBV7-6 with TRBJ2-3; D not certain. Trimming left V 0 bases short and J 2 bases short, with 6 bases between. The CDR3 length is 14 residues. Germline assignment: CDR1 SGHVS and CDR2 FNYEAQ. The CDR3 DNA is TGTGCCAGCAGCTTAGCGGGCAACACAGATACGCAGTATTTT. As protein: CASSLAGNTDTQYF.

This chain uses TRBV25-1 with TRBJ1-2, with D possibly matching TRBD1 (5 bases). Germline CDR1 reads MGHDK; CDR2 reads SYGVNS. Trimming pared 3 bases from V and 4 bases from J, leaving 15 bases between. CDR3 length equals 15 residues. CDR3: CASSDGGGGTYGYTF. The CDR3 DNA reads TGTGCCAGCAGTGATGGAGGCGGGGGGACCTATGGCTACACCTTC.

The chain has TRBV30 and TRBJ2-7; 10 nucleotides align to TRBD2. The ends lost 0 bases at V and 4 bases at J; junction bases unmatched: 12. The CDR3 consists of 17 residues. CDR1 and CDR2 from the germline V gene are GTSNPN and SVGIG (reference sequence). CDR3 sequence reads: CAWSVSPGSGGGYEQYF. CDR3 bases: TGTGCCTGGAGTGTATCCCCAGGGAGCGGGGGGGGTTACGAGCAGTACTTC.

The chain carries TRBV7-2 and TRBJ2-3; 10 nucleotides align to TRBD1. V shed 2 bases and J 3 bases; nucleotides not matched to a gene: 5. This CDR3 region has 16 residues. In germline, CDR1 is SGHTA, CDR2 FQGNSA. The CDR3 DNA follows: TGTGCCAGCAGCTTAACGGACAGGGGGTTGACAGATACGCAGTATTTT. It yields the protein CASSLTDRGLTDTQYF.

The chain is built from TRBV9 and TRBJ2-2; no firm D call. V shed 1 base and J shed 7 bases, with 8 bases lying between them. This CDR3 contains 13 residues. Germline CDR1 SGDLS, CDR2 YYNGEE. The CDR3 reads CASSVPYGGELFF. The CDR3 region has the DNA TGTGCCAGCAGCGTACCCTATGGCGGGGAGCTGTTTTTT. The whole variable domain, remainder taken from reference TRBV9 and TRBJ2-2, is DSGVTQTPKHLITATGQRVTLRCSPRSGDLSVYWYQQSLDQGLQFLIQYYNGEERAKGNILERFSAQQFPDLHSELNLSSLELGDSALYFCASSVPYGGELFFGEGSRLTVL.

CDR3 residues: CASSIGQAQSYEQYF. CDR3 DNA: TGTGCCAGCAGCATTGGACAGGCCCAATCCTACGAGCAGTACTTC. This chain links TRBV9 with TRBJ2-7; 7 nucleotides match TRBD1. The germline gives CDR1 SGDLS, CDR2 YYNGEE. With V trimmed by 4 bases and J by 1 base, 8 bases remained unmatched. This CDR3 spans 15 amino acids.

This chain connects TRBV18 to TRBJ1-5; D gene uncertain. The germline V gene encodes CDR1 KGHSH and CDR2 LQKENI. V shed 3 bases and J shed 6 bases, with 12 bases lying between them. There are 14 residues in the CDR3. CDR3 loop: CASSPAGNPQPQHF. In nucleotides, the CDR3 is TGTGCCAGCTCACCGGCGGGGAACCCTCAGCCCCAGCATTTT.

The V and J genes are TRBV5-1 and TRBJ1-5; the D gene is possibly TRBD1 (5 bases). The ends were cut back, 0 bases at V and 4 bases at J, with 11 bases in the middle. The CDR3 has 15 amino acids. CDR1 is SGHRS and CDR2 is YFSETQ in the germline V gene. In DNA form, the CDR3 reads TGCGCCAGCAGCTTGGTCCCAGGGCCAAATCAGCCCCAGCATTTT. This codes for CASSLVPGPNQPQHF.

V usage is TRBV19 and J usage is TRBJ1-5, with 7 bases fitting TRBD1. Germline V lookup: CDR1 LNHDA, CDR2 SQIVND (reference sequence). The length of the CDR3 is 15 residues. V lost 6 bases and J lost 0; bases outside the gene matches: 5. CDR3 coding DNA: TGTGCCAGTAGAGGACAGGTGGATAGCAATCAGCCCCAGCATTTT. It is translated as CASRGQVDSNQPQHF.

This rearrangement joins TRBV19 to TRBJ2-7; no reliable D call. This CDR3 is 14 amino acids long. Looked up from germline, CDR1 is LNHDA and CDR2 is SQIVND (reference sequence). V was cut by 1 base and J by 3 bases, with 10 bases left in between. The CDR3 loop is CASSIGLSGYEQYF. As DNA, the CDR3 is TGTGCCAGTAGTATAGGTCTGTCGGGCTACGAGCAGTACTTC. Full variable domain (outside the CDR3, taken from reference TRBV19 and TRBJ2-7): DGGITQSPKYLFRKEGQNVTLSCEQNLNHDAMYWYRQDPGQGLRLIYYSQIVNDFQKGDIAEGYSVSREKKESFPLTVTSAQKNPTAFYLCASSIGLSGYEQYFGPGTRLTVT.

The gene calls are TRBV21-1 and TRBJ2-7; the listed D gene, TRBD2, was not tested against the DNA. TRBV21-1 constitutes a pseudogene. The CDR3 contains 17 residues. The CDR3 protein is CASSKDTEAGVSYEQYF. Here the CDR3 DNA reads TGTGCCAGCAGCAAAGATACCGAAGCGGGGGTCTCCTACGAGCAGTACTTC.

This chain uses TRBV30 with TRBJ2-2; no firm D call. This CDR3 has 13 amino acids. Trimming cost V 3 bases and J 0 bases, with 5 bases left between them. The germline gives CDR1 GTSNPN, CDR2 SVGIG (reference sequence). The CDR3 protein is CAWRGTNTGELFF. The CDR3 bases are TGTGCCTGGAGGGGCACGAACACCGGGGAGCTGTTTTTT.

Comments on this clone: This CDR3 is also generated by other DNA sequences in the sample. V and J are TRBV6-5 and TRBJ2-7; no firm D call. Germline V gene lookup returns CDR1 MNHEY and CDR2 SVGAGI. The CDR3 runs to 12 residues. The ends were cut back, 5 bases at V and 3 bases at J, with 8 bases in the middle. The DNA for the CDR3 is TGTGCCAGCAGTCGAACTGGCTACGAGCAGTACTTC. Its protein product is CASSRTGYEQYF.

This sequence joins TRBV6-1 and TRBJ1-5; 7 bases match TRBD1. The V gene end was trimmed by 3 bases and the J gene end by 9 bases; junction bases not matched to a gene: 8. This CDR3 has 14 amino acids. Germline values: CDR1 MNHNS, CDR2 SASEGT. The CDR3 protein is CASSESRGWGPQHF. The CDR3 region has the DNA TGTGCCAGCAGTGAGAGCAGGGGGTGGGGGCCCCAGCATTTT.

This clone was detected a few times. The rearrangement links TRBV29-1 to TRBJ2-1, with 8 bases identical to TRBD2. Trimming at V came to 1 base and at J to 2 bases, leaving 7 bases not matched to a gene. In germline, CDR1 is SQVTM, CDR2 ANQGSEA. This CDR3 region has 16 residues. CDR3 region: CSVEVFREGPYNEQFF. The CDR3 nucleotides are TGCAGCGTTGAAGTCTTCCGGGAGGGGCCCTACAATGAGCAGTTCTTC.